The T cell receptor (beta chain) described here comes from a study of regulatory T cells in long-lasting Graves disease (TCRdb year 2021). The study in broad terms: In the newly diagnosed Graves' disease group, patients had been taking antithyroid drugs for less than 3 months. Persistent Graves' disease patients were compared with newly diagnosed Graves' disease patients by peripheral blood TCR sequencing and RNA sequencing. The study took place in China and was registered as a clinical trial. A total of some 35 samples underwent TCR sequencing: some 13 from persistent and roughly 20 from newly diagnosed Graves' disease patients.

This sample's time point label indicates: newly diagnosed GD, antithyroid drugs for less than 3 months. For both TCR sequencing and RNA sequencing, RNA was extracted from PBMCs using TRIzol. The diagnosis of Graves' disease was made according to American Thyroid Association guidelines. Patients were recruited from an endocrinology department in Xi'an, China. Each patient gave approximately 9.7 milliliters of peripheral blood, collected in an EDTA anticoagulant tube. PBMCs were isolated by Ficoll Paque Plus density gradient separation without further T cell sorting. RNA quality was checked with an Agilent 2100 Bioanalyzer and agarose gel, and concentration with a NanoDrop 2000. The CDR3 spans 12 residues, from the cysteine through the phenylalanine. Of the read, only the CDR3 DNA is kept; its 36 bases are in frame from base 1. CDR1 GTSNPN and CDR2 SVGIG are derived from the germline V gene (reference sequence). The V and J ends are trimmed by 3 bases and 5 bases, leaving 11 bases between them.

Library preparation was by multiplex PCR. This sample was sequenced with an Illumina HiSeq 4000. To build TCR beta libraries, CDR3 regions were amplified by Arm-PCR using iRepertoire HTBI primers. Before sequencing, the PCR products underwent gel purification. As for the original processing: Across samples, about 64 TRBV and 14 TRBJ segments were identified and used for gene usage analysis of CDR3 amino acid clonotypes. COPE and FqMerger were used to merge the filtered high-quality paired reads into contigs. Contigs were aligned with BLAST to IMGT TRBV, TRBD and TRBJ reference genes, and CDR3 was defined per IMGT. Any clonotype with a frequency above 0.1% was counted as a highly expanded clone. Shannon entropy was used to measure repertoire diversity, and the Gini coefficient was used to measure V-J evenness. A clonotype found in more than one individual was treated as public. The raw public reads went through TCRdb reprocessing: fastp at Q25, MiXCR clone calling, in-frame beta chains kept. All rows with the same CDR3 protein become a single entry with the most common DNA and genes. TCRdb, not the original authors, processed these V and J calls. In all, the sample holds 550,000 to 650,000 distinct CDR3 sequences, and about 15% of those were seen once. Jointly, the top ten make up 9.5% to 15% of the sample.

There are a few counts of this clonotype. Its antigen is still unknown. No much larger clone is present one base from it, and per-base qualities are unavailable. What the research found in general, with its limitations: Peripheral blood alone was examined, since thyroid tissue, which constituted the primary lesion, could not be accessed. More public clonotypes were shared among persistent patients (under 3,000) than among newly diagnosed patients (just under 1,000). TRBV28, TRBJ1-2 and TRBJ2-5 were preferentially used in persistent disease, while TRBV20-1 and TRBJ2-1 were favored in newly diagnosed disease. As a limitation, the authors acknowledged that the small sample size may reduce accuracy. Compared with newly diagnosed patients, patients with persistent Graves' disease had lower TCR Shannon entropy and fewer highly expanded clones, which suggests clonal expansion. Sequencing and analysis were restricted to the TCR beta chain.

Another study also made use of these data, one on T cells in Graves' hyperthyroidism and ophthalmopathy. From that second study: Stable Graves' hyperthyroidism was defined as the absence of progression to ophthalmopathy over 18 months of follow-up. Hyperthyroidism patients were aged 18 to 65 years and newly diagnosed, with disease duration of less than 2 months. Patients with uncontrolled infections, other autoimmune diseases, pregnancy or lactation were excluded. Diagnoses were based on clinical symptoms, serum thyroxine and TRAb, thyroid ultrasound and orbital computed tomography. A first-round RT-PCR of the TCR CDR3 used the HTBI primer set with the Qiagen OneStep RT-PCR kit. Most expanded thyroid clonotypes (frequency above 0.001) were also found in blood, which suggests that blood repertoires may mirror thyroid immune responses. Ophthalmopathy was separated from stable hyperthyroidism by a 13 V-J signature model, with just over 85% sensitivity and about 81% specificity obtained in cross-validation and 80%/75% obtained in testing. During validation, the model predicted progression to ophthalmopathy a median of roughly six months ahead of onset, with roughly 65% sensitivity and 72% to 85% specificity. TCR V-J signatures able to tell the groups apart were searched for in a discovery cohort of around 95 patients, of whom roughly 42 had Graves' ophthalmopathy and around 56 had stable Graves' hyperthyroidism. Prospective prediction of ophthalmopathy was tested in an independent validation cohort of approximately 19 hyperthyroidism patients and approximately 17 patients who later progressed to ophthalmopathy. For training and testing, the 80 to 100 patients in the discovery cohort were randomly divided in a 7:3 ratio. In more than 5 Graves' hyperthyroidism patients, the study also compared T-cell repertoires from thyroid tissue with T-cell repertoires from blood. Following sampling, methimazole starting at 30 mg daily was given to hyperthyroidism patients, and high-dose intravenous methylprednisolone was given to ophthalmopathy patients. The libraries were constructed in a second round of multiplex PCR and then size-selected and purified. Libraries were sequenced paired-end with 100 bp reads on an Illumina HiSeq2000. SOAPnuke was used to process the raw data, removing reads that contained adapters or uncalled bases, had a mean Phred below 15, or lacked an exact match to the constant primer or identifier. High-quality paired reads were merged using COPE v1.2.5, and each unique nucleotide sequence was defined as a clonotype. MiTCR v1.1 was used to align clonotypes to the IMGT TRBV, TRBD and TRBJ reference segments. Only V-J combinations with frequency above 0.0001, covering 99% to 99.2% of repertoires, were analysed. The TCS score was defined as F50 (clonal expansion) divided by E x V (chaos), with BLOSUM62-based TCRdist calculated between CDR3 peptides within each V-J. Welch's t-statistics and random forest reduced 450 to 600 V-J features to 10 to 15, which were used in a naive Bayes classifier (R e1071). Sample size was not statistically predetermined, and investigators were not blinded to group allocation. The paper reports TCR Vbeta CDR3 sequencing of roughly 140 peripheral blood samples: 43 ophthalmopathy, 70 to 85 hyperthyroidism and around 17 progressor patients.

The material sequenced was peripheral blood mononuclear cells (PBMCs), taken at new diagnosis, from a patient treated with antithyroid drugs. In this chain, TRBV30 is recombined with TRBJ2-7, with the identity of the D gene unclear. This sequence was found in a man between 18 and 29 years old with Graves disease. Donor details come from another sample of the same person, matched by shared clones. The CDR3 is CAWSFSNDEQYF. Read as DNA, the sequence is TGTGCCTGGAGCTTCAGTAATGACGAGCAGTACTTC.